One sample yielded the 26 T cell receptor beta chains listed below, sequenced in a study of siplizumab effects on memory and regulatory T cells. Sequenced by immunoSEQ multiplex PCR; TCRdb stores in-frame clones only, minus some. The data show some 120,000 clones, approximately 92% seen once. Sample: non-Treg CD4+ T cells sorted from blood. Source of these receptors: a human donor in good health.

This chain links TRBV6-5 with TRBJ2-1; D is tentatively TRBD1 or TRBD2 (5 bases each). The germline V gene has CDR1 MNHEY and CDR2 SVGAGI. CDR3 length equals 14 residues. V lost 6 bases and J lost 7, with 16 bases in between. The CDR3 coding sequence is TGTGCCAGCAGCTTCCCGGGGCCTAAGAATGAGCAGTTCTTC. Translating it yields CASSFPGPKNEQFF.

The J gene is TRBJ2-7, the V gene TRBV4-1; tentative D call: TRBD2 (5 bases). The V end lost 1 base, the J end lost 0 bases, and 19 bases lay between the germline ends. The CDR3 contains 18 residues. Germline V gene sequence: CDR1 MGHRA, CDR2 YSYEKL. The CDR3 protein is CASSQASGQDVVSYEQYF. CDR3 coding DNA: TGCGCCAGCAGCCAAGCAAGCGGCCAGGATGTCGTCTCCTACGAGCAGTACTTC.

The chain employs TRBV28 and TRBJ2-3, with 7 bases identical to TRBD1. CDR1 and CDR2 from the germline V gene are MDHEN and SYDVKM. V shed 6 bases and J 1 base; nucleotides not matched to a gene: 7. CDR3 length: 15 amino acids. DNA for the CDR3: TGTGCCAGCAGCCCCAGGGGGAGAGGCACAGATACGCAGTATTTT. Protein product: CASSPRGRGTDTQYF.

This chain joins TRBV19 and TRBJ1-5; D may be TRBD1 (5 bases). Germline CDR1 is LNHDA and CDR2 is SQIVND (reference sequence). The CDR3 extends over 14 amino acids. Trimming removed 4 bases at V and 4 bases at J, with 11 bases between. The CDR3 loop reads CASSKGRDNQPQHF. The CDR3 region has the DNA TGTGCCAGTAGTAAGGGCAGGGATAATCAGCCCCAGCATTTT.

The V and J genes are TRBV5-4 and TRBJ2-5; D is perhaps TRBD1 (6 bases). This CDR3 is 13 amino acids long. V lost 6 bases and J lost 2, with 11 bases in between. From germline, CDR1 is SGHNT and CDR2 YYREEE (reference sequence). The CDR3 nucleotides read TGTGCCAGCACCGAGACAGGTCAAGAGACCCAGTACTTC. Translating it yields CASTETGQETQYF.

The chain joins TRBV18 to TRBJ2-4, with a weak D call TRBD1 (5 bases). The CDR3 runs 13 residues. Trimming shortened V by 2 bases and J by 8 bases, and 10 bases separated the two germline ends. Germline loops: CDR1 KGHSH, CDR2 LQKENI. CDR3 residues: CASSPRGADIQYF. CDR3 nucleotide sequence: TGTGCCAGCTCACCAAGGGGCGCGGACATTCAGTACTTC.

The chain employs TRBV5-5 and TRBJ2-7; D is uncertain. This CDR3 has 11 residues. V was trimmed by 3 bases and J by 6 bases, leaving 7 bases between them. CDR1 and CDR2 (germline): SGHKS, YYEKEE (reference sequence). Here the CDR3 reads CASSYRSEQYF. In DNA, the CDR3 is TGTGCCAGCAGCTACCGATCCGAGCAGTACTTC.

This sequence joins TRBV29-1 and TRBJ1-3; 9 bases line up with TRBD1. The CDR3 has 15 residues. V was pared by 4 bases and J by 0 bases, with 4 bases of the junction left unmatched. Germline V gene data show CDR1 as SQVTM and CDR2 as ANQGSEA. The CDR3 sequence is CSVGGQGLSGNTIYF. The DNA of the CDR3 is TGCAGCGTTGGAGGACAGGGGCTCTCTGGAAACACCATATATTTT.

V and J are TRBV2 and TRBJ1-3; tentatively, D is TRBD1 (5 bases). Germline assignment: CDR1 SNHLY and CDR2 FYNNEI. Trimming took 5 bases from V and 0 from J, leaving 11 bases between them. This CDR3 spans 15 amino acids. CDR3 amino acids: CASSRQTASGNTIYF. The CDR3 DNA reads as TGTGCCAGCAGTAGACAGACAGCCTCTGGAAACACCATATATTTT.

A note on this clone: The sample holds other DNA sequences that translate to the same CDR3. This chain joins TRBV2 and TRBJ1-2; 7 bases are shared with TRBD1. Germline CDR1 SNHLY, CDR2 FYNNEI. V lost 5 bases to trimming and J lost 3 bases; unmatched junction nucleotides: 15. The CDR3 has 17 residues. The CDR3 sequence: CASSKRSGGGWDYGYTF. In DNA, the CDR3 is TGTGCCAGCAGTAAACGGTCAGGGGGTGGGTGGGACTATGGCTACACCTTC.

V is TRBV29-1 and J is TRBJ1-1; TRBD1 aligns across 7 bases. Germline V gene sequence: CDR1 SQVTM, CDR2 ANQGSEA. Trimming removed 4 bases from V and 4 bases from J; junction bases left unmatched: 3. The CDR3 is 12 amino acids. As DNA, the CDR3 is TGCAGCGTTGCTCAGGGGGTCACTGAAGCTTTCTTT. Translation: CSVAQGVTEAFF.

The CDR3 loop reads CASSLGYAGAEAFF. In nucleotides, the CDR3 is TGTGCCAGCAGCTTAGGGTACGCAGGGGCTGAAGCTTTCTTT. The chain combines TRBV7-2 with TRBJ1-1; maybe TRBD1 (6 bases). With 1 base removed from V and 6 bases from J, the gap between germline ends came to 12 bases. The CDR3 sequence is 14 residues long. CDR1 and CDR2 (germline): SGHTA, FQGNSA.

The V call is TRBV4-2, the J call TRBJ1-2, with D unclear. Per germline, CDR1 LGHNA and CDR2 YNFKEQ. V was cut by 0 bases and J by 2 bases, with 10 bases left in between. This CDR3 is built from 15 residues. The CDR3 coding sequence is TGTGCCAGCAGCCAAGAACGAGCGGGGAACTATGGCTACACCTTC. Translated: CASSQERAGNYGYTF.

V gene TRBV7-9 combines with J gene TRBJ2-7, with 8 bases matching TRBD2. CDR1 is SEHNR, CDR2 FQNEAQ, per germline (reference sequence). This CDR3 has 14 residues. Trimming cost V 7 bases and J 4 bases; bases outside gene matches: 9. The CDR3 DNA follows: TGTGCCAGCACCAAGGCCGGGGGGGCGTACGAGCAGTACTTC. Encoded protein: CASTKAGGAYEQYF.

The V and J genes are TRBV28 and TRBJ2-7; 8 bases fit TRBD1. CDR1 and CDR2 from the germline V gene are MDHEN and SYDVKM. V lost 5 bases and J lost 5; bases outside the gene matches: 5. This CDR3 region has 13 residues. The CDR3 DNA reads TGTGCCAGCAGTGTGGACAGGGCCCACGAGCAGTACTTC. Its translation: CASSVDRAHEQYF.

The genes are TRBV19 and TRBJ1-5; the D is unclear. The germline V gene encodes CDR1 LNHDA and CDR2 SQIVND (reference sequence). V dropped 3 bases and J dropped 0 bases, with 12 bases sitting between them. CDR3 length equals 16 residues. Written as DNA, the CDR3 is TGTGCCAGTAGTATCGTTGAGTGGTATAGCAATCAGCCCCAGCATTTT. Its protein product is CASSIVEWYSNQPQHF.

The V and J genes are TRBV5-1 and TRBJ2-7; D is undetermined. With 0 bases removed from V and 3 bases from J, the gap between germline ends came to 4 bases. This CDR3 has 12 amino acids. The germline gives CDR1 SGHRS, CDR2 YFSETQ. CDR3 sequence: CASSLGVYEQYF. In DNA, the CDR3 is TGCGCCAGCAGCTTGGGAGTCTACGAGCAGTACTTC.

This rearrangement joins TRBV5-5 to TRBJ1-5; D is possibly TRBD1 (5 bases). This CDR3 is built from 13 residues. In germline, CDR1 is SGHKS, CDR2 YYEKEE (reference sequence). V lost 4 bases to trimming and J lost 4 bases, with 9 bases between them. As DNA, the CDR3 is TGTGCCAGCAGCGCACAGGAAAATCAGCCCCAGCATTTT. Translation: CASSAQENQPQHF. The complete variable domain, with remaining parts taken from reference TRBV5-5 and TRBJ1-5, reads DAGVTQSPTHLIKTRGQQVTLRCSPISGHKSVSWYQQVLGQGPQFIFQYYEKEERGRGNFPDRFSARQFPNYSSELNVNALLLGDSALYLCASSAQENQPQHFGDGTRLSIL.

The chain couples TRBV28 to TRBJ1-2; no reliable D call. The CDR3 totals 12 residues. The V end lost 6 bases, the J end lost 3 bases, and 8 bases lay between the germline ends. Germline V lookup: CDR1 MDHEN, CDR2 SYDVKM. CDR3 sequence: CASRRVDYGYTF. The CDR3 DNA reads as TGTGCCAGCAGGAGAGTAGACTATGGCTACACCTTC.

The count of this clone is one. CDR3 region: CASRVDSSYEQYF. In DNA, the CDR3 is TGTGCCAGCAGGGTGGACAGCTCCTACGAGCAGTACTTC. The V and J genes are TRBV28 and TRBJ2-7, with D perhaps matching TRBD1 (6 bases). CDR1 and CDR2 (germline): MDHEN, SYDVKM. The CDR3 runs to 13 residues. V gave up 6 bases and J gave up 0 bases, with 9 bases separating them.

This chain links TRBV6-5 with TRBJ2-7; 12 positions agree with TRBD2. Germline V lookup: CDR1 MNHEY, CDR2 SVGAGI. The CDR3 loop spans 15 amino acids. Trimming cost V 6 bases and J 3 bases; bases outside gene matches: 6. The CDR3 here is CASSLTSGGFYEQYF. The CDR3 coding sequence is TGTGCCAGCAGCTTGACTAGCGGGGGTTTCTACGAGCAGTACTTC.

The chain uses TRBV5-4 and TRBJ2-7; 7 bases line up with TRBD1. Per the germline V gene, CDR1 is SGHNT and CDR2 is YYREEE (reference sequence). The CDR3 covers 16 residues. Unmatched junction bases numbered 10, after V lost 4 bases and J lost 0 bases. The CDR3 nucleotides are TGTGCCAGCAGCCTACGGACAGGCGCGGGCTCCTACGAGCAGTACTTC. This sequence encodes CASSLRTGAGSYEQYF.

This sequence joins TRBV19 and TRBJ1-6; the match to TRBD1 covers 9 bases. Trimming took 5 bases from V and 6 from J; bases not matched to a gene: 2. The germline V gene has CDR1 LNHDA and CDR2 SQIVND (reference sequence). This CDR3 region has 14 residues. CDR3 in amino acids: CASSQTGGNSPLHF. The CDR3 region has the DNA TGTGCCAGTAGTCAGACAGGGGGTAATTCACCCCTCCACTTT. Full variable domain (rest looked up from reference TRBV19 and TRBJ1-6): DGGITQSPKYLFRKEGQNVTLSCEQNLNHDAMYWYRQDPGQGLRLIYYSQIVNDFQKGDIAEGYSVSREKKESFPLTVTSAQKNPTAFYLCASSQTGGNSPLHFGNGTRLTVT.

The rearrangement joins TRBV11-2 to TRBJ2-7; D may be TRBD2 (6 bases). Germline assignment: CDR1 SGHAT and CDR2 FQNNGV. V lost 1 base to trimming and J lost 1 base, with 8 bases between them. This CDR3 spans 14 amino acids. The CDR3 coding sequence is TGTGCCAGCAGCTTAGGTGGGGGGTCCTACGAGCAGTACTTC. Amino acid sequence: CASSLGGGSYEQYF.

The V gene is TRBV6-1, the J gene TRBJ1-2; TRBD1 matches at 8 bases. The germline CDR1 and CDR2 sequences are MNHNS and SASEGT. V was pared by 11 bases and J by 5 bases, with 10 bases of the junction left unmatched. CDR3 length: 13 amino acids. The CDR3 sequence: CAGLGQGPYGYTF. The DNA for the CDR3 is TGTGCCGGTCTAGGACAGGGACCTTATGGCTACACCTTC.

The chain joins TRBV18 to TRBJ2-2; either TRBD1 or TRBD2 may fit D (5 bases each). CDR1 is KGHSH and CDR2 is LQKENI in the germline V gene. V was trimmed by 0 bases and J by 5 bases, leaving 10 bases between them. The CDR3 is made up of 15 amino acids. CDR3 region: CASSPPGGGTGELFF. The CDR3 DNA is TGTGCCAGCTCACCACCAGGTGGGGGAACCGGGGAGCTGTTTTTT.